The 7 T cell receptor beta chains below were found in one sample sequenced in a study of T cell responses to AZD1222 COVID-19 vaccine. TCRdb's table, derived via immunoSEQ multiplex PCR, lists solely in-frame clones and lacks some. Of some 160,000 clones listed, 75% to 95% are singletons. Sample: peripheral blood, taken on day 0 of AZD1222 vaccination. The receptors stem from an adult in good health.

The chain links TRBV14 to TRBJ2-2; 7 bases fit TRBD2. Unmatched junction bases numbered 11, after V lost 4 bases and J lost 6 bases. Germline CDR1 is SGHDN and CDR2 is FVKESK. The CDR3 contains 16 residues. In nucleotides, the CDR3 is TGTGCCAGCAGCCGGGTAGCGGGTTCAGGCGCCGGGGAGCTGTTTTTT. This sequence encodes CASSRVAGSGAGELFF.

The V gene is TRBV6-5, the J gene TRBJ1-1, with D maybe TRBD1 (5 bases). V lost 4 bases, J lost 1 base, and 13 bases lay in between. The CDR3 has 15 residues. Germline values: CDR1 MNHEY, CDR2 SVGAGI. The CDR3 protein is CASSSGTLSNTEAFF. CDR3 DNA sequence: TGTGCCAGCAGTTCAGGGACCCTATCGAACACTGAAGCTTTCTTT.

The chain joins TRBV4-1 to TRBJ2-1; 8 bases line up with TRBD1. The CDR3 has 16 residues. Per the germline V gene, CDR1 is MGHRA and CDR2 is YSYEKL. The J segment lost 3 bases and the V segment lost 1 base, leaving 5 bases of the junction unmatched. CDR3 protein: CASSQADRGDYNEQFF. As DNA, the CDR3 is TGCGCCAGCAGCCAAGCCGACAGGGGCGACTACAATGAGCAGTTCTTC.

The gene calls are TRBV3-1 (or the pseudogene TRBV3-2) and TRBJ1-2; TRBD1 aligns across 9 bases. This CDR3 contains 13 residues. The germline V gene encodes CDR1 LGHDT and CDR2 YNNKEL (reference sequence). Losses at the gene ends were 3 bases for V and 8 bases for J; bases not matched to a gene: 4. CDR3 bases: TGTGCCAGCAGCCATCGACAGGGGGACGGCTACACCTTC. Amino acid sequence: CASSHRQGDGYTF.

Concerning this clone: An end of the junction differs from the germline gene, which may be a read error. This sequence joins TRBV4-1 and TRBJ2-5; D is unresolved. The CDR3 length is 13 residues. Germline V gives CDR1 MGHRA, CDR2 YSYEKL. CDR3 region: CASSQARTETRYF. CDR3 DNA: TGCGCCAGCAGCCAAGCTAGAACGGAGACCCGGTACTTC.

The chain is built from TRBV5-1 and TRBJ1-1, with a weak D call TRBD1 (5 bases). Germline V gene lookup returns CDR1 SGHRS and CDR2 YFSETQ. Deletions cut 0 bases from V and 0 bases from J, with 18 bases between. CDR3 size: 18 residues. This chain's CDR3 is CASSLEGVRQLMNTEAFF. Here the CDR3 DNA reads TGCGCCAGCAGCTTGGAAGGGGTTCGGCAACTCATGAACACTGAAGCTTTCTTT.

The chain uses TRBV7-9 and TRBJ2-7, with D hard to call. Germline V lookup: CDR1 SEHNR, CDR2 FQNEAQ (reference sequence). The length of the CDR3 is 13 residues. Trimming stripped 4 bases from V and 3 bases from J, with 10 bases between. The CDR3: CASSSELNYEQYF. The CDR3, as DNA: TGTGCCAGCAGCTCGGAGCTGAACTACGAGCAGTACTTC. Using reference TRBV7-9 and TRBJ2-7 for the parts outside the CDR3, the full variable domain is DTGVSQNPRHKITKRGQNVTFRCDPISEHNRLYWYRQTLGQGPEFLTYFQNEAQLEKSRLLSDRFSAERPKGSFSTLEIQRTEQGDSAMYLCASSSELNYEQYFGPGTRLTVT.